This T cell receptor beta chain was identified during a study of STAT3 mutations in large granular lymphocyte leukemia. A word on this clone: Its cognate antigen is unknown.

Each sample's TCRbeta library yielded on average approximately 41,000 productive templates. Produced via immunoSEQ multiplex PCR; TCRdb's table is partial and in-frame only. Here the sample spans 10,000 to 15,000 clones, roughly 80% being singletons. Study-wide results and limits: In T-cell large granular lymphocyte leukemia, about half of patients showed multiple immunodominant subclonotypes. Sampling intervals varied between patients and samples. TCR clonotype switching after therapy occurred in about 35% of the 18 patients.

This CDR3 has 16 residues. Germline CDR1 reads KGHSH; CDR2 reads LQKENI. J was trimmed by 2 bases and V by 4 bases; bases with no gene match: 6. The sample consisted of peripheral blood mononuclear cells. The chain couples TRBV18 to TRBJ2-2; 8 bases align to TRBD2. The sequence came from a man aged 60 to 75 with T-cell large granular lymphocyte leukemia. Some clones in this sample may be carry-over from other donors' samples. CDR3 protein: CASSLNGRANTGELFF. The CDR3 DNA follows: TGTGCCAGCTCACTAAACGGGAGGGCCAACACCGGGGAGCTGTTTTTT.